Each of the 26 T cell receptor beta chains below was sequenced from the same sample in a study of preoperative IRX-2 immunotherapy in early breast cancer. The treatment is: preoperative locoregional IRX-2 cytokine immunotherapy. Clones were sequenced by immunoSEQ multiplex PCR, and TCRdb holds only the in-frame ones, with some missing. Of approximately 24,000 clones listed, around 90% are singletons. The source was tumor tissue, collected after IRX-2 immunotherapy. All receptors derive from a human donor with breast cancer.

V is TRBV27 and J is TRBJ1-2; D is unclear. CDR3 size: 16 residues. V was trimmed by 3 bases and J by 1 base, leaving 15 bases between them. The germline V gene encodes CDR1 MNHEY and CDR2 SMNVEV (reference sequence). CDR3 DNA: TGTGCCAGCAGTTTGCGGGGTGTTGCGTTTAACTATGGCTACACCTTC. It translates to CASSLRGVAFNYGYTF.

This rearrangement joins TRBV28 to TRBJ2-2; TRBD1 is a possible D gene (5 bases). The CDR3 is 15 amino acids. The V and J ends lost 2 bases and 4 bases respectively, with 11 bases between them. CDR1 and CDR2 from the germline V gene are MDHEN and SYDVKM. Here the CDR3 DNA reads TGTGCCAGCAGTTTAGGACAAGGGGCCACCGGGGAGCTGTTTTTT. It translates to CASSLGQGATGELFF.

The V call is TRBV14, the J call TRBJ2-1; D call uncertain. The CDR3 contains 15 residues. Germline CDR1 is SGHDN and CDR2 is FVKESK. V was trimmed by 4 bases and J by 7 bases, leaving 17 bases between them. CDR3 protein: CASSLRDWVMNEQFF. The CDR3 bases are TGTGCCAGCAGCCTAAGAGACTGGGTGATGAATGAGCAGTTCTTC.

By frequency in the sample, this clone is medium-sized (0.01 to 0.1%). J is TRBJ2-1 and V is TRBV28; TRBD2 might be the D (5 bases). The CDR3 is 15 amino acids. Trimming removed 6 bases at V and 7 bases at J, with 19 bases between. The germline CDR1 and CDR2 sequences are MDHEN and SYDVKM. CDR3 bases: TGTGCCAGCAGCCTGGAGGAGCTGCCGGGGAATGAGCAGTTCTTC. Translated: CASSLEELPGNEQFF. Full variable domain (rest looked up from reference TRBV28 and TRBJ2-1): DVKVTQSSRYLVKRTGEKVFLECVQDMDHENMFWYRQDPGLGLRLIYFSYDVKMKEKGDIPEGYSVSREKKERFSLILESASTNQTSMYLCASSLEELPGNEQFFGPGTRLTVL.

The J gene is TRBJ1-1, the V gene TRBV18; a possible D gene is TRBD1 (5 bases). The V gene's germline CDR1 is KGHSH and CDR2 LQKENI. This CDR3 contains 15 residues. Trimming took off 1 base at V and 5 bases at J, with 14 bases between the two ends. CDR3 in amino acids: CASSPRFTGGTEAFF. In DNA form, the CDR3 reads TGTGCCAGCTCACCACGTTTCACAGGCGGAACTGAAGCTTTCTTT.

V gene TRBV19 combines with J gene TRBJ1-1; D may be TRBD1 (6 bases). V shed 4 bases and J shed 1 base, with 10 bases lying between them. Per the germline V gene, CDR1 is LNHDA and CDR2 is SQIVND (reference sequence). The CDR3 runs to 14 residues. The CDR3 bases are TGTGCCAGTAGTACCGGGACATCGAACACTGAAGCTTTCTTT. Protein product: CASSTGTSNTEAFF.

This chain uses TRBV7-8 with TRBJ2-7; 8 nucleotides agree with TRBD1. Germline-derived CDR1 and CDR2 are SGHVS and FQNEAQ. This CDR3 has 15 amino acids. Unmatched junction bases numbered 11, after V lost 5 bases and J lost 5 bases. This CDR3 is CASSLGRGQVHEQYF. The CDR3 DNA is TGTGCCAGCAGCCTAGGAAGGGGACAGGTCCACGAGCAGTACTTC.

V usage is TRBV7-9 and J usage is TRBJ2-1; a weak D match, TRBD1 (7 bases). The germline V and J ends were trimmed by 2 bases and 3 bases, with 11 bases remaining between them. This CDR3 spans 15 amino acids. CDR1 and CDR2 from the germline V gene are SEHNR and FQNEAQ (reference sequence). The CDR3 loop reads CASSLQGGVYNEQFF. The CDR3 nucleotides are TGTGCCAGCAGCTTACAGGGGGGAGTCTACAATGAGCAGTTCTTC.

V usage is TRBV11-2 and J usage is TRBJ1-1, with D possibly matching TRBD1 (5 bases). V lost 3 bases and J 5 bases, leaving 16 bases between the germline ends. The CDR3 consists of 15 residues. CDR1 is SGHAT, CDR2 FQNNGV, per germline. In DNA form, the CDR3 reads TGTGCCAGCAGCTTTGGGGGGAATTTAGGAACTGAAGCTTTCTTT. Its translation is CASSFGGNLGTEAFF.

The chain links TRBV2 to TRBJ1-1; TRBD1 aligns across 10 bases. The CDR3 is 16 residues long. Germline V CDR1 and CDR2: SNHLY, FYNNEI. The trim removed 4 bases at V and 3 bases at J, leaving 8 bases unmatched. Here the CDR3 reads CASSGPDRGRDTEAFF. The CDR3 bases are TGTGCCAGCAGTGGACCAGACAGGGGGCGGGACACTGAAGCTTTCTTT.

The chain couples TRBV28 to TRBJ2-3, with TRBD1 as a possible D gene (6 bases). Germline V CDR1 and CDR2: MDHEN, SYDVKM. V lost 5 bases and J 0 bases, leaving 15 bases between the germline ends. This CDR3 has 16 residues. CDR3 region: CASSKWTDPSTDTQYF. The CDR3, as DNA: TGTGCCAGCAGTAAATGGACAGATCCTAGCACAGATACGCAGTATTTT.

The chain combines TRBV15 with TRBJ1-4; D is ambiguous. Germline CDR1 LNHNV, CDR2 YYDKDF (reference sequence). This CDR3 has 13 residues. Between the trimmed V and J ends, which lost 0 bases and 4 bases, there was a span of 3 bases. As DNA, the CDR3 is TGTGCCACCAGCAGAGACAGTAATGAAAAACTGTTTTTT. This codes for CATSRDSNEKLFF.

The chain is built from TRBV6-1 and TRBJ2-3, with a weak D call TRBD1 (5 bases). The CDR3 totals 15 residues. Germline V lookup: CDR1 MNHNS, CDR2 SASEGT. Trimming left V 6 bases short and J 0 bases short, with 13 bases between. The CDR3 loop is CASRPDRASTDTQYF. CDR3 coding DNA: TGTGCCAGCAGGCCAGACAGAGCTAGCACAGATACGCAGTATTTT.

The V call is TRBV7-2, the J call TRBJ1-2, with TRBD1 identical over 8 bases. Germline V gene sequence: CDR1 SGHTA, CDR2 FQGNSA. Trimming at V came to 1 base and at J to 5 bases, leaving 6 bases not matched to a gene. CDR3 length: 15 amino acids. In DNA form, the CDR3 reads TGTGCCAGCAGCTTAGGTGTTCAGGGGGCTTATGGCTACACCTTC. It encodes CASSLGVQGAYGYTF.

CDR3 in DNA: TGTGCCACCAGCATTCACCCTCGAGGAGGCAATCAGCCCCAGCATTTT. Residues: CATSIHPRGGNQPQHF. The gene calls are TRBV15 and TRBJ1-5, with D unclear. CDR1 is LNHNV and CDR2 is YYDKDF in the germline V gene (reference sequence). The CDR3 contains 16 residues. Trimming stripped 4 bases from V and 2 bases from J, with 15 bases between.

This chain uses TRBV5-1 with TRBJ1-1; D unclear. The CDR3 totals 16 residues. CDR1 and CDR2 (germline): SGHRS, YFSETQ. The germline V and J ends were trimmed by 3 bases and 3 bases, with 18 bases remaining between them. This chain's CDR3 is CASSSEGVAQDTEAFF. The CDR3 bases are TGCGCCAGCAGCTCTGAAGGAGTGGCCCAGGACACTGAAGCTTTCTTT.

The gene calls are TRBV2 and TRBJ1-1; TRBD1 might be the D (5 bases). The CDR3 is 14 amino acids. Between the trimmed V and J ends, which lost 4 bases and 0 bases, there was a span of 9 bases. Germline CDR1 is SNHLY and CDR2 is FYNNEI. Here the CDR3 reads CASSVDRLNTEAFF. The CDR3 DNA reads TGTGCCAGCAGTGTTGACAGATTGAACACTGAAGCTTTCTTT.

The chain is built from TRBV7-2 and TRBJ1-2; D not certain. This CDR3 is 14 amino acids long. V was clipped by 0 bases and J by 1 base, with 6 bases between them. Per germline, CDR1 SGHTA and CDR2 FQGNSA. In nucleotides, the CDR3 is TGTGCCAGCAGCTTAGCCCCGGATAACTATGGCTACACCTTC. Protein product: CASSLAPDNYGYTF.

The sample holds a few counts of this clone. The chain employs TRBV6-5 and TRBJ2-5, with D maybe TRBD2 (5 bases). V shed 0 bases and J shed 2 bases, with 7 bases lying between them. The CDR3 spans 14 residues. Per germline, CDR1 MNHEY and CDR2 SVGAGI. The CDR3 DNA reads as TGTGCCAGCAGTTACTCCGGGGTACAAGAGACCCAGTACTTC. This translates into CASSYSGVQETQYF.

Relative to its sample, this clone is medium-sized. The V and J genes are TRBV10-3 and TRBJ1-5; no definite D call. This CDR3 has 14 amino acids. CDR1 is ENHRY, CDR2 SYGVKD, per germline. The V gene lost 4 bases and the J gene lost 4 bases, with 11 bases spanning the gap. The CDR3 DNA is TGTGCCATCAGTGGTCGGAGGGTGAATCAGCCCCAGCATTTT. It specifies CAISGRRVNQPQHF.

The V and J genes are TRBV5-4 and TRBJ1-1, with D possibly TRBD1 on 5 matching bases. V lost 1 base to trimming and J lost 4 bases, with 8 bases between them. CDR3 size: 13 residues. The V gene's germline CDR1 is SGHNT and CDR2 YYREEE (reference sequence). The CDR3 bases are TGTGCCAGCAGCTTGTGGGGGATCACTGAAGCTTTCTTT. This gives the protein CASSLWGITEAFF.

V is TRBV6-1 and J is TRBJ2-7; D is possibly TRBD2 (7 bases). Germline lookup yields CDR1 MNHNS and CDR2 SASEGT. The CDR3 covers 12 residues. The CDR3 bases are TGTGCCAGCAGTGAAAACCCTGGGGCGGGGGCAGTC. Protein sequence: CASSENPGAGAV.

This chain joins TRBV5-1 and TRBJ1-2, with D tentatively TRBD1 (6 bases). Germline assignment: CDR1 SGHRS and CDR2 YFSETQ. The CDR3 loop spans 14 amino acids. The V and J ends lost 4 bases and 7 bases respectively, with 17 bases between them. The CDR3 bases are TGCGCCAGCAGCATACAGGGCGCCTGGGGTGGCTACACCTTC. This sequence encodes CASSIQGAWGGYTF.

CDR3 coding DNA: TGTGCCAGCAGTGATAAGATTTATAATTCACCCCTCCACTTT. It is translated as CASSDKIYNSPLHF. The chain joins TRBV2 to TRBJ1-6, with no clear D. Germline V gives CDR1 SNHLY, CDR2 FYNNEI. There are 14 residues in the CDR3. Trimming removed 3 bases from V and 4 bases from J, with 7 bases in between.

The CDR3, as DNA: TGCAGCGTTACCGGGACAGGGGCGTCCCGGGCTTTCTTT. As protein: CSVTGTGASRAFF. The rearrangement uses TRBV29-1 and TRBJ1-1; 10 nucleotides match TRBD1. V shed 5 bases, J shed 11 bases, and the junction held 11 bases outside the gene matches. The CDR3 spans 13 residues. Germline CDR1 reads SQVTM; CDR2 reads ANQGSEA.

V usage is TRBV18 and J usage is TRBJ1-5; D ambiguous. V shed 3 bases and J shed 0 bases, with 6 bases lying between them. Looked up from germline, CDR1 is KGHSH and CDR2 is LQKENI. This CDR3 region has 14 residues. CDR3 in DNA: TGTGCCAGCTCACCGGAGATTAGCAATCAGCCCCAGCATTTT. Its protein product is CASSPEISNQPQHF.